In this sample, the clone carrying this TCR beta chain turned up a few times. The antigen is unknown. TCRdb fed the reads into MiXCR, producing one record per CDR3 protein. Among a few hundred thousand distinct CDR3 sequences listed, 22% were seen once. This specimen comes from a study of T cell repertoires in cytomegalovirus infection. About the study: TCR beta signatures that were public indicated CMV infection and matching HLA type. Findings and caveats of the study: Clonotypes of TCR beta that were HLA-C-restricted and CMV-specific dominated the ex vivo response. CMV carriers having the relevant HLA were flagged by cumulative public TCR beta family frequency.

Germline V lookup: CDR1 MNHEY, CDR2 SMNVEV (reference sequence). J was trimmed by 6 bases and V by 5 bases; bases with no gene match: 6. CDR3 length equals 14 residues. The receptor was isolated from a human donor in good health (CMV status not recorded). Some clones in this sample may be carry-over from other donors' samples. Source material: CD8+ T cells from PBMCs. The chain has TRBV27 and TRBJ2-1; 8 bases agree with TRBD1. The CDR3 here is CASSRGQGTNEQFF. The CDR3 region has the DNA TGTGCCAGCAGTCGCGGACAGGGAACCAATGAGCAGTTCTTC.